This TCR beta chain is from a study of blood T cell repertoires in COVID-19. At the level of the study: Material from acute and convalescent COVID-19 was sourced from the United States, Italy and Spain. The analysed material was cDNA or gDNA that came from T cells, B-cell-depleted T cells, or PBMCs.

There are 15 residues in the CDR3. Between the trimmed V and J ends, which lost 7 bases and 0 bases, there was a span of 15 bases. Per the germline V gene, CDR1 is SGHDT and CDR2 is YYEEEE. Using immunoSEQ multiplex PCR, the repertoire was profiled, and TCRdb retains in-frame clones only, with some absent. The data show fewer than 350,000 clones, with 81% seen just once and about 2.9% held by the top ten. The sequence derives from a woman aged 55 to 70 with active or convalescent COVID-19. The chain combines TRBV5-6 with TRBJ2-3; unclear D gene. The sample comprised peripheral blood. The CDR3 coding sequence is TGTGCCAGCGCCGCAGGTCTTACTAGCACAGATACGCAGTATTTT. Translated: CASAAGLTSTDTQYF.